This T cell receptor beta chain was recorded in a study of shared clonotypes between healthy human individuals. The data were produced by immunoSEQ multiplex PCR, yet TCRdb's version contains in-frame clones alone and is incomplete. Altogether about 470,000 clones are present, around 79% being singletons, with the ten largest covering about 13%. Study conclusions and caveats: Donor scarcity curtailed the genetic and exposure-history diversity represented herein.

Worth noting for this clone: The antigen remains undetermined.

J gave up 2 bases and V 6 bases, and 11 bases lay outside the gene matches. This CDR3 is built from 17 residues. Germline CDR1 is SGHDT and CDR2 is YYEEEE. The chain carries TRBV5-6 and TRBJ2-5; TRBD2 matches 12 bases. This receptor was obtained from a woman aged 40-49 years in good health. Some clones in this sample may be carry-over from other donors' samples. The sample was PBMCs. CDR3 amino acids: CASTHTSGRWGQETQYF. CDR3 sequence (DNA): TGTGCCAGCACCCACACTAGCGGGAGGTGGGGGCAAGAGACCCAGTACTTC.